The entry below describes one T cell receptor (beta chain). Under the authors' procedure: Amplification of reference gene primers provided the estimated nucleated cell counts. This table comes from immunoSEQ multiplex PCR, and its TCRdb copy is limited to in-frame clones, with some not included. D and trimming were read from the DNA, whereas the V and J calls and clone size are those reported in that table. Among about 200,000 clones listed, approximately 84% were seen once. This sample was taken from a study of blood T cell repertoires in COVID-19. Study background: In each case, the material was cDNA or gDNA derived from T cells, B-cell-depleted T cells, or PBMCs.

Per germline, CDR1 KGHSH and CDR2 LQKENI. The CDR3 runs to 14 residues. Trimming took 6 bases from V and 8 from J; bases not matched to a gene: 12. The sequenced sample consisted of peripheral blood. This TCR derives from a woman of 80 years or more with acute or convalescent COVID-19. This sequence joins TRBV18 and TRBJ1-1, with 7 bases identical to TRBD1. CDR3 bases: TGTGCCAGCTCCAATAAACAGGGGTGGACCGAAGCTTTCTTT. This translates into CASSNKQGWTEAFF.